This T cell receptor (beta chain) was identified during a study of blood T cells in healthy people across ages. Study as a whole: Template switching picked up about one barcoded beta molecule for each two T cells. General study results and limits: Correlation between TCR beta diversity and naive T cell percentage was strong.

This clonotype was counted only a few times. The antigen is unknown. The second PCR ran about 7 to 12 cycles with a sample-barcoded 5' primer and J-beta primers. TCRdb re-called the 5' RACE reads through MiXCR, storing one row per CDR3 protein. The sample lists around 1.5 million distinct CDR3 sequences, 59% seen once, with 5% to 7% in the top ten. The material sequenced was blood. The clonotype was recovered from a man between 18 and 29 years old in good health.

DNA for the CDR3: TGCACCGCCTTAGACGGGGGATCTACCTACGAGCAGTACTTC. This translates into CTALDGGSTYEQYF. The chain carries TRBV20-1 and TRBJ2-7; a weak D match, TRBD2 (6 bases). Germline V CDR1 and CDR2: DFQATT, SNEGSKA (reference sequence). The CDR3 loop spans 14 amino acids.